This T cell receptor (beta chain) appears in the sequencing data of a study of T cell responses to AZD1222 COVID-19 vaccine. General observations from the study: Repertoires were obtained solely post-peak T cell response. Reports say nearly half of spike-specific TCRs go after unmutated variant regions. Clonal diversity was possibly underestimated, and the donors were mostly white British, with more females.

The repertoire was sequenced with immunoSEQ multiplex PCR; TCRdb's copy has only in-frame clones and lacks some. The sample gives about 190,000 clones, approximately 90% of which show up once; about 3.5% is in the top ten. The germline gives CDR1 LNHDA, CDR2 SQIVND (reference sequence). CDR3 length equals 15 residues. Trimming stripped 3 bases from V and 7 bases from J, with 16 bases between. Details on this clone: The target antigen is unknown.

The source was peripheral blood, collected 28 days after the second dose of the MenACWY control vaccine. The chain recombines TRBV19 with TRBJ2-1; the D gene is possibly TRBD1 (6 bases). This TCR came from an adult who received the MenACWY meningococcal vaccine as a control. The CDR3 is CASSIPTGAGNEQFF. DNA for the CDR3: TGTGCCAGTAGTATCCCGACAGGAGCAGGTAATGAGCAGTTCTTC.